What follows are 20 T cell receptor beta chains derived from one specimen sequenced in a study of blood T cell repertoires in COVID-19. Profiling relied on immunoSEQ multiplex PCR, and the TCRdb table lists in-frame clones only, not all of them. The sample carries 150,000 to 200,000 clones, roughly 80% recorded once. Sequencing used peripheral blood. The source of these receptors is a man aged 45-65 years who had recovered from COVID-19.

The J gene is TRBJ2-5, the V gene TRBV18; D remains ambiguous. The CDR3 loop spans 15 amino acids. V lost 0 bases to trimming and J lost 5 bases, with 13 bases between them. Germline CDR1 KGHSH, CDR2 LQKENI. CDR3 sequence (DNA): TGTGCCAGCTCACCACCGGAGCTCCAAGGCGAGACCCAGTACTTC. Residues: CASSPPELQGETQYF.

The CDR3 DNA sequence: TGTGCCAGCAGTTGGGGGACACCCGGGGACGAGCAGTACTTC. It specifies CASSWGTPGDEQYF. The chain uses TRBV27 and TRBJ2-7, with D tentatively TRBD1 (6 bases). Deletions cut 4 bases from V and 5 bases from J, with 15 bases between. The CDR3 runs 14 residues. Germline V gene sequence: CDR1 MNHEY, CDR2 SMNVEV (reference sequence).

In the case of this clone: This CDR3 is also generated by other DNA sequences in the sample. This chain connects TRBV7-2 to TRBJ2-3; 10 bases are shared with TRBD2. This CDR3 has 16 residues. After removal of 1 base from V and 1 base from J, the junction contained 2 bases not matched to a gene. Germline V gene data show CDR1 as SGHTA and CDR2 as FQGNSA. CDR3 protein: CASSLGTSGGTDTQYF. CDR3 bases: TGTGCCAGCAGCTTAGGTACTAGCGGGGGCACAGATACGCAGTATTTT.

The J gene is TRBJ2-1, the V gene TRBV18, with D perhaps matching TRBD2 (7 bases). CDR1 and CDR2 from the germline V gene are KGHSH and LQKENI. The CDR3 contains 16 residues. V was pared by 2 bases and J by 6 bases, with 17 bases between. CDR3 nucleotide sequence: TGTGCCAGCTCACCAGTAGTTCAGGGAGGGGGCAATGAGCAGTTCTTC. It is translated as CASSPVVQGGGNEQFF.

This chain connects TRBV19 to TRBJ2-7, with a weak D call TRBD2 (6 bases). Germline V gene sequence: CDR1 LNHDA, CDR2 SQIVND (reference sequence). The CDR3 spans 13 residues. V shed 4 bases and J shed 4 bases, with 11 bases lying between them. The CDR3 coding sequence is TGTGCCAGTAGTAGTGGAGGGTGGTACGAGCAGTACTTC. This codes for CASSSGGWYEQYF.

The chain employs TRBV19 and TRBJ2-4; 7 bases are shared with TRBD1. Germline CDR1 reads LNHDA; CDR2 reads SQIVND (reference sequence). This CDR3 region has 15 residues. V dropped 6 bases and J dropped 4; count of bases not matched to a gene: 9. The CDR3 loop is CASREMTGMKNIQYF. The CDR3 bases are TGTGCCAGTAGGGAGATGACAGGGATGAAAAACATTCAGTACTTC.

The V gene is TRBV18, the J gene TRBJ2-1; unclear D gene. This CDR3 is 11 amino acids long. The V end was cut by 6 bases, the J end by 2 bases, with 2 bases between. From germline, CDR1 is KGHSH and CDR2 LQKENI. CDR3 sequence reads: CASSTYNEQFF. CDR3 DNA: TGTGCCAGCTCCACCTACAATGAGCAGTTCTTC.

The chain couples TRBV11-3 to TRBJ2-2, with 7 bases fitting TRBD2. Germline CDR1 is SGHNT and CDR2 is YENEEA. The CDR3 is 15 residues long. Trimming removed 5 bases from V and 5 bases from J; junction bases left unmatched: 8. This CDR3 reads CASSPGGRRTGELFF. Written as DNA, the CDR3 is TGTGCCAGCAGCCCGGGGGGACGGAGAACCGGGGAGCTGTTTTTT.

This chain joins TRBV28 and TRBJ2-7, with 9 bases fitting TRBD1. The trim removed 1 base at V and 11 bases at J, leaving 3 bases unmatched. This CDR3 comprises 12 residues. The germline V gene encodes CDR1 MDHEN and CDR2 SYDVKM. The CDR3 sequence is CASSLYRGHEYF. In DNA form, the CDR3 reads TGTGCCAGCAGTTTATACAGGGGGCATGAGTACTTC.

The rearrangement links TRBV5-1 to TRBJ2-7; D gene ambiguous. V was trimmed by 4 bases and J by 0 bases, leaving 14 bases between them. The CDR3 has 15 residues. CDR1 is SGHRS, CDR2 YFSETQ, per germline. The DNA for the CDR3 is TGCGCCAGCAGCAGCTCGAGCGATAACTCCTACGAGCAGTACTTC. Residues: CASSSSSDNSYEQYF.

This chain uses TRBV5-1 with TRBJ1-1; D unclear. V was shortened by 0 bases and J by 4 bases, with 10 bases between the two germline ends. CDR1 is SGHRS and CDR2 is YFSETQ in the germline V gene. This CDR3 has 14 residues. CDR3 loop: CASSLAGWSTEAFF. CDR3 DNA sequence: TGCGCCAGCAGCTTGGCCGGATGGAGCACTGAAGCTTTCTTT.

V and J are TRBV28 and TRBJ1-2; D possibly corresponds to TRBD1 (5 bases). This CDR3 spans 15 amino acids. Trimming took 2 bases from V and 8 from J, leaving 18 bases between them. From germline, CDR1 is MDHEN and CDR2 SYDVKM. CDR3 residues: CASSLTPGLLRGYTF. Here the CDR3 DNA reads TGTGCCAGCAGTTTAACCCCGGGACTGCTAAGGGGCTACACCTTC.

The V gene is TRBV11-2, the J gene TRBJ2-2; 11 bases line up with TRBD2. The length of the CDR3 is 16 residues. Germline assignment: CDR1 SGHAT and CDR2 FQNNGV. Trimming removed 2 bases from V and 6 bases from J; junction bases left unmatched: 5. CDR3 nucleotides: TGTGCCAGCAGCTTATTAACTAGCGGGAGTGCCGGGGAGCTGTTTTTT. Its translation is CASSLLTSGSAGELFF.

This clone has a single count. The V call is TRBV3-1 (or the pseudogene TRBV3-2), the J call TRBJ2-1; 9 nucleotides line up with TRBD2. Germline V gene data show CDR1 as LGHDT and CDR2 as YNNKEL (reference sequence). The length of the CDR3 is 22 residues. V lost 4 bases to trimming and J lost 0 bases; unmatched junction nucleotides: 22. The CDR3 region is CASSLRTRVPGDSGGSYNEQFF. Here the CDR3 DNA reads TGTGCCAGCAGCCTACGAACCCGAGTCCCAGGGGATAGCGGGGGCTCCTACAATGAGCAGTTCTTC.

The chain carries TRBV5-1 and TRBJ2-3, with 12 bases lining up with TRBD2. The germline V gene has CDR1 SGHRS and CDR2 YFSETQ. The junction had 6 bases not matched to a gene; V was cut back by 0 bases and J by 4 bases. The CDR3 has 17 amino acids. The CDR3, as DNA: TGCGCCAGCAGCTTGGGACTAGCGGGAGCTCGCGCAGATACGCAGTATTTT. Its translation is CASSLGLAGARADTQYF.

This clone was seen once. For the CDR3, the DNA is TGTGCCAGCAGTTTAGACAGGGTTAACGGCTACACCTTC. Residues: CASSLDRVNGYTF. The chain joins TRBV28 to TRBJ1-2; 7 bases map to TRBD1. This CDR3 has 13 residues. With 2 bases clipped from V and 8 bases from J, the junction kept 5 bases outside the gene matches. The germline V gene encodes CDR1 MDHEN and CDR2 SYDVKM.

This clone was seen a handful of times. The chain employs TRBV11-2 and TRBJ2-1, with 7 nucleotides matching TRBD2. CDR3 length: 16 residues. The germline gives CDR1 SGHAT, CDR2 FQNNGV. The V segment lost 5 bases and the J segment 0 bases; nucleotides outside the gene matches: 7. CDR3 region: CASSPEGTNSYNEQFF. The CDR3 nucleotides read TGTGCCAGCAGCCCCGAGGGGACTAACTCCTACAATGAGCAGTTCTTC.

The chain is built from TRBV18 and TRBJ2-7; 7 bases match TRBD1. Germline CDR1 and CDR2: KGHSH and LQKENI. V was pared by 0 bases and J by 3 bases, with 2 bases of the junction left unmatched. CDR3 length equals 14 residues. The CDR3 sequence is CASSPPWDSYEQYF. In DNA form, the CDR3 reads TGTGCCAGCTCACCACCGTGGGACAGCTACGAGCAGTACTTC.

The J gene is TRBJ2-1, the V gene TRBV6-5, with 9 bases matching TRBD2. CDR3 length: 15 residues. The V gene's germline CDR1 is MNHEY and CDR2 SVGAGI. J was trimmed by 0 bases and V by 5 bases; bases with no gene match: 2. In DNA form, the CDR3 reads TGTGCCAGCAGTCTTAGCGGGAGCTCCTACAATGAGCAGTTCTTC. It translates to CASSLSGSSYNEQFF.

The chain couples TRBV30 to TRBJ1-4; tentative D call: TRBD1 (6 bases). The CDR3 is 16 residues long. CDR1 and CDR2 (germline): GTSNPN, SVGIG (reference sequence). V was shortened by 8 bases and J by 5 bases, with 24 bases between the two germline ends. The CDR3 DNA follows: TGTGCCCGAGGACAGAAAAGTGGGTTATTAAATGAAAAACTGTTTTTT. Translated, it gives CARGQKSGLLNEKLFF.